These 15 T cell receptor beta chains were all obtained from the same sample, sequenced in a study of T cell clonality in common variable immunodeficiency. Data came from immunoSEQ multiplex PCR; TCRdb stores just in-frame clones and leaves some out. The specimen gives 55,000 or so clones without singletons; the ten biggest hold 5.4%. Sequencing was performed on peripheral blood mononuclear cells. These receptor sequences come from a person aged 18 to 70 in good health.

This clone has ten or more counts. The sequence runs out 3 residues before the end of the CDR3; the remainder is reconstructed from the germline J gene. The gene calls are TRBV5-1 and TRBJ1-1; D is ambiguous. V dropped 0 bases and J dropped 6 bases, with 15 bases sitting between them. This CDR3 is 15 amino acids long. The V gene's germline CDR1 is SGHRS and CDR2 YFSETQ. CDR3 sequence: CASSLVPEVSAEAFF. The sequenced CDR3 bases are TGCGCCAGCAGCTTGGTCCCGGAGGTTAGCGCTGAA.

Ten or more counts support this clone. The CDR3 extends 3 residues past the end of the read, so its final part is completed from the germline J gene. The V and J genes are TRBV20-1 and TRBJ2-3, with D perhaps TRBD2 (5 bases). This CDR3 spans 16 amino acids. Trimming removed 7 bases from V and 0 bases from J, with 20 bases in between. In germline, CDR1 is DFQATT, CDR2 SNEGSKA (reference sequence). CDR3 in amino acids: CSGEYEDSESTDTQYF. The covered CDR3 bases are TGCAGTGGCGAATACGAGGACTCGGAGAGCACAGATACG.

This clone was seen at least ten times. The read terminates 3 residues before the CDR3 end, so the remaining end is supplied by the germline J gene. The rearrangement uses TRBV19 and TRBJ1-1; D gene uncertain. CDR3 size: 14 residues. Germline CDR1 is LNHDA and CDR2 is SQIVND (reference sequence). V was clipped by 2 bases and J by 4 bases, with 11 bases between them. The covered CDR3 bases are TGTGCCAGTAGTATAACCTATGAGGGCACTGAA. Translated: CASSITYEGTE. The full-length CDR3 reads as CASSITYEGTEAFF. Using reference TRBV19 and TRBJ1-1 for the parts outside the CDR3, the full variable domain is DGGITQSPKYLFRKEGQNVTLSCEQNLNHDAMYWYRQDPGQGLRLIYYSQIVNDFQKGDIAEGYSVSREKKESFPLTVTSAQKNPTAFYLCASSITYEGTEAFFGQGTRLTVV.

This clone turned up a few times. The CDR3 end lies 3 residues beyond the end of the read and is filled in from the germline J gene. This sequence joins TRBV13 and TRBJ2-5, with D perhaps matching TRBD1 (6 bases). V was clipped by 1 base and J by 5 bases, with 17 bases between them. CDR1 and CDR2 from the germline V gene are PRHDT and FYEKMQ (reference sequence). The CDR3 consists of 16 residues. The CDR3 spells CASSLDGGASGETQYF. The sequenced part of the CDR3 DNA is TGTGCCAGCAGCTTAGATGGGGGCGCCTCGGGGGAGACC.

This clone was detected ten times or more. The missing CDR3 end, 3 residues past where the read stops, is filled in from the germline J gene. The chain uses TRBV12-3 or TRBV12-4 and TRBJ2-1; 9 bases agree with TRBD2. V was pared by 1 base and J by 6 bases, with 7 bases of the junction left unmatched. This CDR3 is 16 amino acids long. The part of the CDR3 DNA that was read is TGTGCCAGCAGTTTAGGGCTAGCGGGATTAGCCAATGAG. Its translation: CASSLGLAGLANE. The full CDR3 sequence reads CASSLGLAGLANEQFF.

Ten or more counts support this clone. One end of the junction varies from germline; a read error may be responsible. The read comes to an end 3 residues before the CDR3 does, leaving the germline J gene to fill in the end. The genes are TRBV19 and TRBJ2-1; D tentatively fits TRBD1 or TRBD2 (5 bases each). This CDR3 comprises 12 residues. Germline CDR1 reads LNHDA; CDR2 reads SQIVND (reference sequence). Partial CDR3 DNA: TGCGCAGTGAGGGGATCCTACAATGAG. Its protein is CAVRGSYNE. The full CDR3 sequence reads CAVRGSYNEQFF. Together with reference TRBV19 and TRBJ2-1, the CDR3 gives the full variable domain: DGGITQSPKYLFRKEGQNVTLSCEQNLNHDAMYWYRQDPGQGLRLIYYSQIVNDFQKGDIAEGYSVSREKKESFPLTVTSAQKNPTAFYLCAVRGSYNEQFFGPGTRLTVL.

This clone was seen repeatedly, ten times or more. The CDR3 end lies 3 residues beyond the end of the read and is filled in from the germline J gene. The V and J genes are TRBV5-1 and TRBJ2-5; D gene unclear. Trimming cost V 0 bases and J 5 bases, with 14 bases left between them. The CDR3 extends over 15 amino acids. Germline CDR1 SGHRS, CDR2 YFSETQ. The covered CDR3 bases are TGCGCCAGCAGCTTGGATAGAATGGGCAGCGAGACC. Translated: CASSLDRMGSET. The full CDR3 sequence reads CASSLDRMGSETQYF.

This clone was detected ten times or more. The CDR3 end lies 3 residues beyond the end of the read and is filled in from the germline J gene. V and J are TRBV20-1 and TRBJ2-2, with 11 bases matching TRBD2. V lost 5 bases to trimming and J lost 4 bases; unmatched junction nucleotides: 18. Germline lookup yields CDR1 DFQATT and CDR2 SNEGSKA (reference sequence). The CDR3 length is 19 residues. CDR3 protein: CSAEHPGLAVEGGTGELFF. Incomplete CDR3 DNA: TGCAGTGCTGAACATCCGGGACTAGCGGTTGAGGGTGGCACCGGGGAG.

This clone was seen at least ten times. The read ends 3 residues shy of where the CDR3 ends; the end is completed using the germline J gene. The chain links TRBV6-1 to TRBJ1-2; 9 positions agree with TRBD1. V lost 4 bases, J lost 6 bases, and 0 bases stayed unmatched. The CDR3 is made up of 12 amino acids. Germline lookup yields CDR1 MNHNS and CDR2 SASEGT. This CDR3 is CASSGQGDGYTF. The DNA read from the CDR3 is TGTGCCAGCAGTGGACAGGGGGATGGC.

This clone was seen repeatedly, ten times or more. Coverage ceases 3 residues before the CDR3 finishes, and the germline J gene fills in the end. This chain joins TRBV29-1 and TRBJ1-6; a weak D match, TRBD1 (5 bases). Trimming stripped 4 bases from V and 6 bases from J, with 7 bases between. Germline assignment: CDR1 SQVTM and CDR2 ANQGSEA. This CDR3 has 12 amino acids. The CDR3 spells CSVGQGNSPLHF. The part of the CDR3 DNA that was read is TGCAGCGTTGGGCAGGGTAATTCACCC. Full variable domain (outside the CDR3, taken from reference TRBV29-1 and TRBJ1-6): SAVISQKPSRDICQRGTSLTIQCQVDSQVTMMFWYRQQPGQSLTLIATANQGSEATYESGFVIDKFPISRPNLTFSTLTVSNMSPEDSSIYLCSVGQGNSPLHFGNGTRLTVT.

This clone was seen ten or more times. The CDR3 is cut off 3 residues early in the read; its end comes from the germline J gene. The chain joins TRBV20-1 to TRBJ2-4; 7 positions agree with TRBD2. This CDR3 is built from 13 residues. V dropped 5 bases and J dropped 6; count of bases not matched to a gene: 7. The germline CDR1 and CDR2 sequences are DFQATT and SNEGSKA (reference sequence). Incomplete CDR3 DNA: TGCAGTGCTTTAGGACTAGGGGCAAACATT. Translating gives CSALGLGANI. The CDR3 reads in full as CSALGLGANIQYF.

This clone came up many times. The read stops 3 residues short of the end of the CDR3; the missing end is completed from the germline J gene. J is TRBJ1-1 and V is TRBV12-5; perhaps TRBD1 as D (5 bases). V was trimmed by 6 bases and J by 4 bases, leaving 12 bases between them. Germline V gene lookup returns CDR1 LGHNT and CDR2 FRNRAP. This CDR3 is 13 amino acids long. Incomplete CDR3 DNA: TGTGCTAGTGGCTTAGGGGCGGCCACTGAA. This gives the protein CASGLGAATE. The whole CDR3 sequence reads CASGLGAATEAFF.

This clone was detected many times. The CDR3 goes on 3 residues after the read ends, and that part is filled in from the germline J gene. The chain recombines TRBV12-3 or TRBV12-4 with TRBJ2-3, with TRBD1 identical over 10 bases. The ends lost 8 bases at V and 6 bases at J; junction bases unmatched: 5. The CDR3 is 13 residues long. The CDR3 region is CASRDRGSDTQYF. Partial CDR3 DNA: TGTGCCAGCCGGGACAGGGGCTCCGATACG.

This clone appeared many times. CDR3 bases read: TGCGCCAGCAGCTTGTTAGCGGGTTTCGACACCGGGGAG. This sequence encodes CASSLLAGFDTGE. The full CDR3 sequence reads CASSLLAGFDTGELFF. The chain carries TRBV5-1 and TRBJ2-2; 7 nucleotides agree with TRBD2. The CDR3 end is not reached by the read, which stops 3 residues before it; the germline J gene fills it in. Per germline, CDR1 SGHRS and CDR2 YFSETQ. The J segment lost 3 bases and the V segment lost 1 base, leaving 6 bases of the junction unmatched. The CDR3 is 16 amino acids.

There are many counts of this clone. The read is 3 residues too short to cover the CDR3 end, so that end is filled in from the germline J gene. The rearrangement links TRBV7-2 to TRBJ2-1, with D tentatively TRBD2 (5 bases). The CDR3 runs 13 residues. The V end lost 3 bases, the J end lost 9 bases, and 12 bases lay between the germline ends. Germline V gives CDR1 SGHTA, CDR2 FQGNSA. The CDR3 loop is CASSFRGGGEQFF. The sequenced CDR3 bases are TGTGCCAGCAGCTTTAGAGGCGGAGGTGAG.